The 7 T cell receptor beta chains listed next were all sequenced from one sample in a study of blood T cell repertoires in COVID-19. Data came from immunoSEQ multiplex PCR; TCRdb stores just in-frame clones and leaves some out. The top ten clones hold approximately 4.1% of a sample with around 340,000 clones, roughly nine tenths of them seen once. The sequenced material came from peripheral blood. The source of these receptors is a woman between 55 and 75 years old with COVID-19, enrolled during active disease.

V and J are TRBV24-1 and TRBJ1-5; 7 bases align to TRBD1. The CDR3 sequence is 23 residues long. Germline V CDR1 and CDR2: KGHDR, SFDVKD. Unmatched junction bases numbered 26, after V lost 4 bases and J lost 0 bases. The CDR3 spells CATSDRVAASRGHRSYSNQPQHF. CDR3 DNA sequence: TGTGCCACCAGTGACCGCGTCGCCGCGTCGAGGGGGCACCGAAGCTATAGCAATCAGCCCCAGCATTTT.

The chain links TRBV7-9 to TRBJ2-7, with D unresolved. V gave up 4 bases and J gave up 3 bases, with 4 bases separating them. The CDR3 length is 11 residues. CDR1 and CDR2 from the germline V gene are SEHNR and FQNEAQ (reference sequence). The CDR3 bases are TGTGCCAGCAGCTCCTTCTACGAGCAGTACTTC. This encodes CASSSFYEQYF.

This rearrangement joins TRBV10-3 to TRBJ1-1, with 7 bases fitting TRBD1. The CDR3 covers 17 residues. J was trimmed by 3 bases and V by 2 bases; bases with no gene match: 12. CDR1 is ENHRY and CDR2 is SYGVKD in the germline V gene. The CDR3 reads CAISEAPTTGTYTEAFF. For the CDR3, the DNA is TGTGCCATCAGTGAGGCCCCCACGACAGGGACGTACACTGAAGCTTTCTTT.

Comment on this clone: The same CDR3 can be traced to other DNA sequences in this sample. The V and J genes are TRBV11-2 and TRBJ2-3; TRBD2 aligns across 11 bases. V shed 3 bases and J 4 bases; nucleotides not matched to a gene: 3. Per the germline V gene, CDR1 is SGHAT and CDR2 is FQNNGV. This CDR3 contains 15 residues. CDR3 coding DNA: TGTGCCAGCAGCTTTACTAGCGGGGGTGCAGATACGCAGTATTTT. Encoded protein: CASSFTSGGADTQYF.

This clone appeared a single time. The chain couples TRBV6-5 to TRBJ1-4; D gene ambiguous. Deletions cut 0 bases from V and 8 bases from J, with 13 bases between. The CDR3 spans 15 residues. Per germline, CDR1 MNHEY and CDR2 SVGAGI. This CDR3 is CASSYSRAGNEKLFF. The CDR3 region has the DNA TGTGCCAGCAGTTACTCGAGGGCGGGGAACGAAAAACTGTTTTTT.

The J gene is TRBJ2-3, the V gene TRBV7-9; D uncertain. CDR1 and CDR2 (germline): SEHNR, FQNEAQ (reference sequence). V lost 5 bases to trimming and J lost 3 bases, with 12 bases between them. The CDR3 extends over 14 amino acids. CDR3 loop: CASSPSPSTDTQYF. The CDR3 DNA reads TGTGCCAGCAGCCCCTCCCCCTCGACAGATACGCAGTATTTT.

The chain is built from TRBV5-6 and TRBJ1-5, with 8 bases lining up with TRBD1. This CDR3 has 14 amino acids. The junction had 11 bases not matched to a gene; V was cut back by 4 bases and J by 11 bases. Germline V gives CDR1 SGHDT, CDR2 YYEEEE. This chain's CDR3 is CASSIGQGQGAQHF. The DNA of the CDR3 is TGTGCCAGCAGCATCGGACAGGGCCAGGGGGCCCAGCATTTT.